This T cell receptor (beta chain) was obtained from a study of blood T cell repertoires in COVID-19. For the study at large: From T cells, B-cell-depleted T cells, or PBMCs came the material, which was cDNA or gDNA.

Original processing methods: The assay estimated nucleated cells by amplifying reference gene primers. Libraries were prepared by immunoSEQ multiplex PCR; TCRdb keeps only in-frame clonotypes and omits some of them. Clonal size and the V and J genes are those of that table, whereas D and trimming came from the DNA. The sample contains about 83,000 clones, 86% of which appear only once. The CDR3 runs to 14 residues. The germline V and J ends were trimmed by 0 bases and 5 bases, with 10 bases remaining between them. CDR1 is SGHDT, CDR2 YYEEEE, per germline. The sequence derives from a man aged 50-60 years with active COVID-19. Sample: peripheral blood. The chain carries TRBV5-6 and TRBJ2-3; tentatively, D is TRBD2 (6 bases). The CDR3 DNA reads as TGTGCCAGCAGCTTGGCCGGAGGGGAAGATACGCAGTATTTT. Protein sequence: CASSLAGGEDTQYF.